This T cell receptor (beta chain) emerged from a study of molecular identifiers for immune sequencing clone quantification. Overall study results and limits: Spiked Jurkat TCR RNA equal to one cell could reportedly be picked out among over 850,000 naive cells. Over 98% of effector molecules, yet under 1% of naive-cell molecules, were held by clones above 20 RNA copies.

One entry per CDR3 protein, called by TCRdb with MiXCR from the PCR reads. The sample carries some 650,000 distinct CDR3 sequences, about 20% recorded once. As to this clonotype: Its antigen is not identified. With a much larger clone just one base away, this may be a read error.

Sequencing libraries of naive CD8 cells derived from around 20,000 to 990,000 sorted cells with 10%, 30% or 50% RNA. The sequence was collected from a human donor in good health. Some libraries in this study had Jurkat cell RNA spiked in. The specimen was naive CD8+ T cells from blood, with Jurkat cell RNA spiked in. Sample subset: FACS-sorted CD8+CD4-CCR7+CD45RA+ naive T cells.

The CDR3 sequence: CSVDPGQRWSDTQYF. CDR3 nucleotides: TGCAGCGTTGACCCGGGACAGAGGTGGTCAGATACGCAGTATTTT. The chain couples TRBV29-1 to TRBJ2-3, with 7 bases lining up with TRBD1. The V gene end was trimmed by 3 bases and the J gene end by 4 bases; junction bases not matched to a gene: 10. Germline CDR1 and CDR2: SQVTM and ANQGSEA. CDR3 length: 15 residues.